This T cell receptor beta chain is from a study of shared clonotypes between healthy human individuals (dated by TCRdb to 2018 to 2021). Looking at the study overall: The cohort comprised a couple of women and a few men aged 18 to 49 years. For each donor, CD4 naive and CD4 memory were each given three plates, CD8 naive was given two plates, and CD8 memory was given one plate. To estimate repertoire size and how much clonotypes are shared between individuals, the study performed deep sequencing of blood TCR repertoires from 4 to 6 healthy adults. Libraries were prepared and TCR repertoires were sequenced by different laboratories using diverse techniques, in order to increase sequencing depth and limit assay-specific biases. Leukapheresis yielded between about 0.94 and 9 billion PBMCs per donor. The paper as a whole reports these results and caveats: Sampling was limited to blood, and TCR repertoires in tissue likely differ from TCR repertoires in blood. Based on pairwise subsampling, the degree of clonotype sharing among donors was expected to be affected by sequencing depth. The genetic and exposure-history diversity represented was limited by the small number of donors. Rarefaction of sorted-subset datasets indicated incomplete sequencing despite the large sequencing depth. Naive subsets generally had larger estimated clonotype richness than memory subsets. Clonotypes shared by all four sorted-subset donors showed higher generation probabilities than non-shared clonotypes. Around 5.4% of naive CD4, 3.5% of naive CD8, approximately 2% of memory CD4, and about 0.4% of memory CD8 clonotypes were shared across four donors.

Using the deep immunoSEQ assay, multiplex PCR amplified TCR CDR3 regions from genomic DNA. Extracted genomic DNA from each cell subset was distributed evenly across all wells of several immunoSEQ 96-well plates, and each plate was treated as a replicate. Each replicate PCR for sorted subsets received around 200 ng genomic DNA, equal to about 30,000 T cell genomes. Purified libraries were measured with a Qubit 3.0 fluorometer, size-checked on a Bioanalyzer 2100, and measured again with the KAPA Library Quantification kit. Every immunoSEQ 96-well plate was sequenced on a dedicated single-read 150-cycle Illumina NextSeq 550 flow cell. As for the original processing: Because the immunoSEQ output included only junctional sequences and no quality scores, the filtering could not be the same as the filtering used for full-length reads. Sequences were annotated with PyIR, a Python wrapper for IgBLAST v1.9, and V/J genes and CDR3 were assigned using IMGT germline references. Reads with weak V/J assignments (E-value above 1e-6), missing CDR3, stop codons, out-of-frame junctions, or ambiguous translated residues were removed. V3J clonotypes were defined as sequences sharing an identical inferred V gene, J gene, and CDR3 amino acid sequence. Percentage overlap between repertoires was calculated by dividing the number of shared unique clonotypes by the size of the smaller repertoire. Richness of each repertoire was evaluated using RTK rarefaction, the Chao1 estimator, and Recon v2.1 estimates of unobserved clonotypes. Generation probabilities for all TCRbeta clonotypes obtained by the gDNA method from several donors were computed using OLGA. TCRdb obtained this table from immuneACCESS and retained in-frame rearrangements with V and J assigned. These tables miss some clones; where compared with another copy, unresolved V genes account for less than half of the shortfall, and the remainder is unexplained. V, J and clone size are taken as reported in that table, and D and trimming were inferred from the DNA itself. In all, the sample holds roughly 1 million clones, and more than 65% of those were seen once. Of the sample, roughly 1.5% is held by the ten largest clones.

The donors were healthy, HIV-negative adults with no recently reported acute infections or vaccinations. Only Caucasian adults living in Nashville, Tennessee, USA were represented among the donors. CD4+ T cells were enriched by magnetic negative selection, after which naive cells were positively selected on CD45RA and the negative fraction was taken as the memory subset. Blood was obtained by leukapheresis, after which PBMCs were separated by Ficoll-Histopaque density gradient centrifugation and cryopreserved in liquid nitrogen vapor phase. Purity and quantity of every magnetically sorted T cell population were checked by analytical flow cytometry. From each sorted fraction, genomic DNA was isolated and quantified by UV absorbance on a Nanodrop 2000c. Regarding this clone: Its antigen has not been determined. Base qualities are not recorded, but no much larger clone differs from it by a single base.

V and J lose 2 bases and 6 bases, and a span of 6 bases separates them. The CDR3, from cysteine to phenylalanine, totals 12 residues. The CDR3 DNA has 36 bases and is translated from base 1. The germline V gene supplies CDR1 SNHLY and CDR2 FYNNEI. Sequencing was performed on memory CD4+ T cells sorted from blood. Reading the label with the study, this specimen's cell subset or site is: CD45RA-negative fraction. This receptor chain uses TRBV2 and TRBJ2-3, with the D gene call left open. The receptor was isolated from a man aged 18 to 29 in good health. At the DNA level, the sequence is TGTGCCAGCAGTGAATCGCGCGATACGCAGTATTTT. Its coded protein is CASSESRDTQYF.